Sequencing of this TCR beta chain was carried out in a study of siplizumab effects on memory and regulatory T cells. Whole-study findings and limits: Of the alloreactive clones, only a minor fraction mapped to unstimulated subsets. Under siplizumab, alloreactive sequences traced to unstimulated CD4+ memory cells were significantly reduced.

The CDR3 spans 14 residues. Germline V lookup: CDR1 WNHNN, CDR2 SYGVQD (reference sequence). Trimming left V 8 bases short and J 4 bases short, with 16 bases between. Assays covered around 10^5 TCR templates per sample. Data came from immunoSEQ multiplex PCR; TCRdb stores just in-frame clones and leaves some out. The sample holds some 99,000 clones, about 90% seen once. This clone was picked up one time. The antigen is not known. The clonotype comes from a human donor in good health. V usage is TRBV10-1 and J usage is TRBJ2-3, with a weak D call TRBD1 (7 bases). The sequencing sample was made of Tregs sorted from blood. The CDR3 sequence: CASSRGESPDTQYF. CDR3 nucleotides: TGCGCCAGCTCCAGGGGGGAGTCACCAGATACGCAGTATTTT.